This T cell receptor beta chain was profiled in a study of blood T cell repertoires in COVID-19. At the level of the study: The cDNA or gDNA used as material had been derived from T cells, B-cell-depleted T cells, or PBMCs.

From germline, CDR1 is KGHDR and CDR2 SFDVKD. The CDR3 runs to 16 residues. Unmatched junction bases numbered 7, after V lost 4 bases and J lost 4 bases. Here immunoSEQ multiplex PCR was the method, and the copy in TCRdb shows in-frame clones only, minus some. The table has 20,000 to 30,000 clones, around 92% seen once. The specimen was peripheral blood. This TCR was recovered from a human donor in a cohort sampled during active COVID-19. The V call is TRBV24-1, the J call TRBJ2-3, with TRBD1 matching over 10 bases. Written as DNA, the CDR3 is TGTGCCACCAGTGAAGCCGGGACAGGGGCGGCAGATACGCAGTATTTT. It translates to CATSEAGTGAADTQYF.